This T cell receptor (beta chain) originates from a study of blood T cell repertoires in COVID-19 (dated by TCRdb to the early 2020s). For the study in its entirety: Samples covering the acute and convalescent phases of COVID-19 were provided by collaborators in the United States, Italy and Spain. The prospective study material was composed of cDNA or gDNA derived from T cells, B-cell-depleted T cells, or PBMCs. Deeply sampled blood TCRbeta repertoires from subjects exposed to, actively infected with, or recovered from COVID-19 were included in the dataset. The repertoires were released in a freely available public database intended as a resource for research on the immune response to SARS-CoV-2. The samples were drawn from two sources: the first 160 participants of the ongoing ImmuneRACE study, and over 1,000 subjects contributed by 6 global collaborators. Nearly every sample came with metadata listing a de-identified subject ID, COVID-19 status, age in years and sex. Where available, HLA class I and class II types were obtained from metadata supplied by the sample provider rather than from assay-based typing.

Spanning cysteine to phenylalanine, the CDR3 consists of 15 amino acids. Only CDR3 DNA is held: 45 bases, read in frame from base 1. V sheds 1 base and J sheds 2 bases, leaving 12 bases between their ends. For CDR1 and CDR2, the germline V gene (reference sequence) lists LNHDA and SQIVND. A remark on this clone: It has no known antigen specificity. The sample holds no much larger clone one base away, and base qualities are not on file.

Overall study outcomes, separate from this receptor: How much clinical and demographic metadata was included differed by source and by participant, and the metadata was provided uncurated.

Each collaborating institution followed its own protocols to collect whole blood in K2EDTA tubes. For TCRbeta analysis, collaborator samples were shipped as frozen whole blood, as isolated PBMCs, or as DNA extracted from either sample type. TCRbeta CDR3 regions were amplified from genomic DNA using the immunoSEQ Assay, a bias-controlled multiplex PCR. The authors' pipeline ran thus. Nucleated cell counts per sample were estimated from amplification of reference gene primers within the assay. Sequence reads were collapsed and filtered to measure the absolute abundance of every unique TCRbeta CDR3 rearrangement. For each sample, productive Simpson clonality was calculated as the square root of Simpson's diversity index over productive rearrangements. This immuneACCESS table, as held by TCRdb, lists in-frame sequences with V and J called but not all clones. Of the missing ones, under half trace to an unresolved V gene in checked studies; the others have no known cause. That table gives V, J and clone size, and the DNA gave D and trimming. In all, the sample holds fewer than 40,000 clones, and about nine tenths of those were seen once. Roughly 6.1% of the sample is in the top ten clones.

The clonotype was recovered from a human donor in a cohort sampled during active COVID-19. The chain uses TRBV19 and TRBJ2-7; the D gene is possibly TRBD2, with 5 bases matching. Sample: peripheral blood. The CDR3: CASSIGRGRPYEQYF. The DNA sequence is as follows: TGTGCCAGTAGTATAGGTCGAGGGAGACCCTACGAGCAGTACTTC.